This T cell receptor (beta chain) was sequenced in a study of cytomegalovirus exposure and HLA in healthy donors. Whole-study results and caveats: The study carried out a later analysis of TCR beta sequences. It associated approximately 17,000 of them with specific HLA alleles at a false discovery rate of 0.05. Reported results showed that the classifier diagnosed cytomegalovirus status with high specificity and sensitivity.

This CDR3 contains 15 residues. Trimming pared 3 bases from V and 2 bases from J, leaving 12 bases between. The germline CDR1 and CDR2 sequences are SGHTS and YDEGEE. The PCR contained 60 Vbeta and 13 Jbeta primers. The assay was immunoSEQ multiplex PCR, and TCRdb's table has in-frame clones only and misses some. The sample shows roughly 80,000 clones, around 74% of them seen only once. This clone was counted only a few times. What it binds is unknown. Sequencing was carried out using PBMCs. This TCR derives from a woman aged 50 to 60 in good health and CMV-seropositive. V gene TRBV5-8 combines with J gene TRBJ2-1; tentative D call: TRBD1 (6 bases). The CDR3 spells CASSSGQSTYNEQFF. For the CDR3, the DNA is TGTGCCAGCAGCTCAGGACAGTCGACCTACAATGAGCAGTTCTTC.